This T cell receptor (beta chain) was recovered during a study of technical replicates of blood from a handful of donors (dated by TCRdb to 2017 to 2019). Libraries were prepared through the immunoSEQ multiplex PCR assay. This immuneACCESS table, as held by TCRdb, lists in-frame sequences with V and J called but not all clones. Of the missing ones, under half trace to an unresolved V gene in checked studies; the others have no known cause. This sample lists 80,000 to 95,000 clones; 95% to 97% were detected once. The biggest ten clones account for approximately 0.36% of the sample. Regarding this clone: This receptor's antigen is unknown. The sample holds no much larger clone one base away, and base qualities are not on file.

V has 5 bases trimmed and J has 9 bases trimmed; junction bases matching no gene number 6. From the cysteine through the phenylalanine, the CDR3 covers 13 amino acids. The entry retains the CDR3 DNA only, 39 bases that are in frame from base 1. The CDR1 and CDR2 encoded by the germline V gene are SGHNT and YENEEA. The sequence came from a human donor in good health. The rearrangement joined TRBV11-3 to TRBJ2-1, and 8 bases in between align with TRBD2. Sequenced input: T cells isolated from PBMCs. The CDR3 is CASSLRGLGEQFF. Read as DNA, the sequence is TGTGCCAGCAGCCTGCGGGGACTAGGTGAGCAGTTCTTC.